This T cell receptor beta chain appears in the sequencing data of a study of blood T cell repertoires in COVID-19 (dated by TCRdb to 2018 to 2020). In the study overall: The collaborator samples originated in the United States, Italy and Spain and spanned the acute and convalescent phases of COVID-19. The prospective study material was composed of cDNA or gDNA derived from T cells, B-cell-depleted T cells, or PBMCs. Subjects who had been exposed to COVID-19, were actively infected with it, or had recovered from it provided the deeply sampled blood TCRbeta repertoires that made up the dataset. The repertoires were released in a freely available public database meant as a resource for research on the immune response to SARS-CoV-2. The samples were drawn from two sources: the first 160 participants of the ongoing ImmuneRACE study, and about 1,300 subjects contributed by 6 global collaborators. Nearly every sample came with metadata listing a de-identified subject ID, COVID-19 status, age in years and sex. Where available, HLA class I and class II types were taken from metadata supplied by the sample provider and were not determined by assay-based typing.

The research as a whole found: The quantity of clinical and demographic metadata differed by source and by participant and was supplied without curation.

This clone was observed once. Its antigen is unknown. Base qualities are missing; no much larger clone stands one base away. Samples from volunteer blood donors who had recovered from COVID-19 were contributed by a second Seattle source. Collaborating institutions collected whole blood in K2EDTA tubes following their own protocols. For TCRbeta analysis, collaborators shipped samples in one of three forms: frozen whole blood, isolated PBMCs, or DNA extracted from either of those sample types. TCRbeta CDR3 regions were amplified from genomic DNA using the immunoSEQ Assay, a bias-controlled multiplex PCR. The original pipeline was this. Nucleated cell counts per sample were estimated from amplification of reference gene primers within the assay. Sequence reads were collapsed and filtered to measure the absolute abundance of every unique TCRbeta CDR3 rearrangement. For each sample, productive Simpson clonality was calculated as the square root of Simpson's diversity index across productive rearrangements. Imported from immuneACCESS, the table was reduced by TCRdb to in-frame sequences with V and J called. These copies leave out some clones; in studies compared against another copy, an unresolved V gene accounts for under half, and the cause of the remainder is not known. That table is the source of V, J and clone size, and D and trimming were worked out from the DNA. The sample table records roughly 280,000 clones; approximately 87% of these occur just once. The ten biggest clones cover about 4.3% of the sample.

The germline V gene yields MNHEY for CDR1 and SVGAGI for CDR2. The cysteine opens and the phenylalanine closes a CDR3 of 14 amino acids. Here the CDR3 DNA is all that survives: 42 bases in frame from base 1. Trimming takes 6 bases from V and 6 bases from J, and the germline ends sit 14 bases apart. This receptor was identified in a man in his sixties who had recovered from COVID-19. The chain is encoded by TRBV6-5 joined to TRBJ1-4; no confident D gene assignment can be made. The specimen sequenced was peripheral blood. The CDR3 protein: CASSQSRNHEKLFF. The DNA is TGTGCCAGCAGCCAGTCTAGAAACCATGAAAAACTGTTTTTT.